The 9 T cell receptor beta chains given below trace back to one sample, sequenced in a study of cytomegalovirus exposure and HLA in healthy donors. Vbeta (60) and Jbeta (13) primers were used in the PCR. Data came from immunoSEQ multiplex PCR; TCRdb stores just in-frame clones and leaves some out. The sample has 150,000 to 200,000 clones; about 75% are singletons. The sample comprised PBMCs. All receptors derive from a male donor in good health and CMV-seropositive.

The gene calls are TRBV29-1 and TRBJ1-1, with D hard to call. Germline values: CDR1 SQVTM, CDR2 ANQGSEA. Trimming cost V 0 bases and J 10 bases, with 12 bases left between them. There are 12 residues in the CDR3. The CDR3 coding sequence is TGCAGCGTTGAAGATCCGAGGCCAGTAGCTTTCTTT. This gives the protein CSVEDPRPVAFF.

V usage is TRBV6-1 and J usage is TRBJ1-2, with a tentative D call TRBD1 (6 bases). The CDR3 covers 14 residues. Germline CDR1 is MNHNS and CDR2 is SASEGT. With 7 bases removed from V and 6 bases from J, the gap between germline ends came to 18 bases. The CDR3 DNA reads as TGTGCCAGCAAGCCCCTATCGCGGGGGCATGGCTACACCTTC. It codes for CASKPLSRGHGYTF.

The rearrangement links TRBV25-1 to TRBJ2-1; no clear D gene. The V gene's germline CDR1 is MGHDK and CDR2 SYGVNS. The V end was cut by 1 base, the J end by 5 bases, with 3 bases between. This CDR3 is built from 12 residues. The CDR3 reads CASSESDNEQFF. CDR3 sequence (DNA): TGTGCCAGCAGTGAATCGGACAATGAGCAGTTCTTC.

The rearrangement uses TRBV18 and TRBJ1-6; TRBD1 might be the D (5 bases). Looked up from germline, CDR1 is KGHSH and CDR2 is LQKENI. The CDR3 spans 14 residues. The germline V and J ends were trimmed by 2 bases and 9 bases, with 11 bases remaining between them. In DNA form, the CDR3 reads TGTGCCAGCTCACCAGGCAGGGCTACTTCACCCCTCCACTTT. Protein product: CASSPGRATSPLHF. The full variable domain, completed using reference TRBV18 and TRBJ1-6, is NAGVMQNPRHLVRRRGQEARLRCSPMKGHSHVYWYRQLPEEGLKFMVYLQKENIIDESGMPKERFSAEFPKEGPSILRIQQVVRGDSAAYFCASSPGRATSPLHFGNGTRLTVT.

This chain connects TRBV6-5 to TRBJ2-1; the D gene is possibly TRBD2 (5 bases). V dropped 2 bases and J dropped 1 base, with 12 bases sitting between them. Germline assignment: CDR1 MNHEY and CDR2 SVGAGI. The CDR3 has 16 residues. As DNA, the CDR3 is TGTGCCAGCAGTTACCGACTCGGCGGGTCCTACAATGAGCAGTTCTTC. This codes for CASSYRLGGSYNEQFF.

This chain joins TRBV5-8 and TRBJ1-4; 9 positions agree with TRBD1. Germline-derived CDR1 and CDR2 are SGHTS and YDEGEE. V was clipped by 4 bases and J by 1 base; unmatched bases: 14. The CDR3 extends over 19 amino acids. The CDR3 is CASSRTGGTGSRTNEKLFF. Written as DNA, the CDR3 is TGTGCCAGCAGCCGCACCGGAGGGACAGGGTCCCGAACTAATGAAAAACTGTTTTTT.

The chain is built from TRBV6-1 and TRBJ1-1, with 9 bases that match TRBD1. This CDR3 region has 15 residues. CDR1 and CDR2 (germline): MNHNS, SASEGT. With V trimmed by 6 bases and J by 4 bases, 9 bases remained unmatched. For the CDR3, the DNA is TGTGCCAGCAGGGATACAGGGGGCGCGGGCACTGAAGCTTTCTTT. This codes for CASRDTGGAGTEAFF.

V usage is TRBV6-5 and J usage is TRBJ1-2, with unresolved D. The CDR3 loop spans 14 amino acids. Germline assignment: CDR1 MNHEY and CDR2 SVGAGI. The V end lost 9 bases, the J end lost 6 bases, and 20 bases lay between the germline ends. CDR3 nucleotide sequence: TGTGCCAGTGGAGGACTTTTGCTGATGGATGGCTACACCTTC. Encoded protein: CASGGLLLMDGYTF.

The chain employs TRBV7-9 and TRBJ1-1; TRBD1 matches 8 bases. The length of the CDR3 is 14 residues. The V segment lost 5 bases and the J segment 4 bases; nucleotides outside the gene matches: 6. Germline loops: CDR1 SEHNR, CDR2 FQNEAQ (reference sequence). The chain's CDR3 is CASSPGQGVTEAFF. In DNA form, the CDR3 reads TGTGCCAGCAGCCCCGGACAGGGCGTCACTGAAGCTTTCTTT.